This T cell receptor beta chain stems from a study of control samples from healthy donors and cancer patients (dated by TCRdb to about 2020). Libraries were made using the immunoSEQ multiplex PCR assay. Held by TCRdb, this immuneACCESS table contains in-frame sequences only and omits some clones. Under half of the omission traces to an unresolved V gene where checked; the cause of the rest is unknown. This sample gives about 18,000 clones in total; 84% of them show up just once. The ten top clones hold 25% to 30% of the sample. A note on this clone: The antigen this receptor binds is unknown. At one of its ends the junction is not consistent with the germline gene, which may arise from a read error.

The CDR3 runs 15 amino acids, cysteine and phenylalanine included. Solely the CDR3 DNA is kept, with 45 bases framed from the first base. Looking up the germline V gene yields CDR1 ENHRY and CDR2 SYGVKD. The V and J segments used are TRBV10-3 and TRBJ2-7, and TRBD2 aligns with 11 junction nucleotides. The sequence was collected from a woman in her seventies with lung cancer. Input material: PBMCs. The CDR3 protein sequence reads: CAISEGTSGSYQQYF. Read as DNA, the sequence is TGTGCCATCAGTGAAGGGACTAGCGGATCCTACCAGCAGTACTTC.